This T cell receptor (beta chain) came from a study of T cells in tuberculosis. Study summary: Sequenced TCRs come from CD1B-GMM tetramer-binding T cells. IGRA-negative adolescents, IGRA-positive adolescents with latent tuberculosis and adults with active tuberculosis formed this South African cohort. Study-level findings and limits: Smaller distances to GMM-specific TCRs suggested their expansion in active tuberculosis.

On average approximately 90,000 T cells per donor were immunosequenced. V gave up 4 bases and J gave up 6 bases; unmatched junction bases: 11. This CDR3 region has 17 residues. Germline V gene lookup returns CDR1 MGHRA and CDR2 YSYEKL. A note on this clone: Its matching antigen is unknown.

TCRdb's copy holds only in-frame clones and misses some; the assay was immunoSEQ multiplex PCR. The sample consists of just under 45,000 clones, around 94% of them appearing once. V usage is TRBV4-1 and J usage is TRBJ2-3; 12 positions agree with TRBD2. Sequencing was done on a sample of PBMCs. The receptor's source is a donor aged 10-30 years with latent tuberculosis or without tuberculosis infection. Some clones in this sample may be carry-over from other donors' samples. This chain's CDR3 is CASSRGTSGLTGDTQYF. As DNA, the CDR3 is TGCGCCAGCAGCCGCGGGACTAGCGGGCTTACCGGGGATACGCAGTATTTT.